What follows describes a single TCR beta chain. Sequencing used immunoSEQ multiplex PCR; TCRdb keeps in-frame clones, though not all of them. The sample yields 72,000 or so clones, about nine tenths seen once. The data were obtained in a study of OX40 agonist ivuxolimab in advanced cancers. This CDR3 has 16 amino acids. The V and J ends lost 2 bases and 1 base, in that order; junction bases with no gene match: 5. Germline CDR1 is KGHSH and CDR2 is LQKENI. Specimen: CD4+ or CD8+ T cells sorted from blood, collected in a trial of the OX40 agonist ivuxolimab. The chain links TRBV18 to TRBJ2-7, with 10 bases identical to TRBD2. This TCR was recovered from an adult with an advanced solid tumor such as melanoma, head and neck, liver or kidney cancer. The CDR3 nucleotides read TGTGCCAGCTCACCAAGGCTAGCGGGAGCTTCCTACGAGCAGTACTTC. This translates into CASSPRLAGASYEQYF.